This T cell receptor beta chain was obtained from a study of CD8+ T cells in alopecia areata. Sequencing templates came from extracted RNA that was reverse transcribed into cDNA. Repertoires were generated with immunoSEQ multiplex PCR, while TCRdb's copy carries only in-frame clones and drops some. In the table there are about 150,000 clones, about 50% of which are singletons. Between the trimmed V and J ends, which lost 2 bases and 5 bases, there was a span of 7 bases. The CDR3 has 13 residues. Looked up from germline, CDR1 is MNHNY and CDR2 is SVGAGI (reference sequence). J is TRBJ2-1 and V is TRBV6-6; the D gene could be TRBD1 or TRBD2 (5 bases each). Source: CD8+ T cells sorted from blood, taken at week 0. The source of this sequence is a human donor with alopecia areata. The DNA for the CDR3 is TGTGCCAGCAGTTACGGGGGACACAATGAGCAGTTCTTC. As protein: CASSYGGHNEQFF.